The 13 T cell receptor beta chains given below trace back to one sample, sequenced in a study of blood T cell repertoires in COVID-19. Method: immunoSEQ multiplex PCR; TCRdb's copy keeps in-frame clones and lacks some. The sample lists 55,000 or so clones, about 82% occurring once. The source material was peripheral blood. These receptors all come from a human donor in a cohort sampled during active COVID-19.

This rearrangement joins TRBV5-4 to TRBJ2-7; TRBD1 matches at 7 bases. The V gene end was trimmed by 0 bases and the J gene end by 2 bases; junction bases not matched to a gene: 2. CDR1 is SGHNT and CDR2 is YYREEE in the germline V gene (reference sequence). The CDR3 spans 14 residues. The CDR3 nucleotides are TGTGCCAGCAGCTTGGCGACAGGGCCCTACGAGCAGTACTTC. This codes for CASSLATGPYEQYF.

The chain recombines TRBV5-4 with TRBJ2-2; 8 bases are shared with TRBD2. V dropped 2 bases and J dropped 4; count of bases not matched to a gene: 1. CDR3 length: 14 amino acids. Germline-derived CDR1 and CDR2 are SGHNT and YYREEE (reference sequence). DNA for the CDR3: TGTGCCAGCAGCTTCGCGGGGGGCACCGGGGAGCTGTTTTTT. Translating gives CASSFAGGTGELFF.

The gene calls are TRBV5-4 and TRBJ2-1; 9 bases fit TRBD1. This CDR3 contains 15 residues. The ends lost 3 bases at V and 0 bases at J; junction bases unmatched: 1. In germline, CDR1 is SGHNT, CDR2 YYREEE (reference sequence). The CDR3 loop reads CASSWGQGSYNEQFF. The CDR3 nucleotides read TGTGCCAGCAGCTGGGGACAGGGCTCCTACAATGAGCAGTTCTTC.

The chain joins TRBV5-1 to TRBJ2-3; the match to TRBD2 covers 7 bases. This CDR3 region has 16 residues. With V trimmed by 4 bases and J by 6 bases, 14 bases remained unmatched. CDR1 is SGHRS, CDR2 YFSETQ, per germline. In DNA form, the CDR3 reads TGCGCCAGCAGCCCGCCGGGCGCCGCGGGGGTGGATACGCAGTATTTT. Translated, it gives CASSPPGAAGVDTQYF.

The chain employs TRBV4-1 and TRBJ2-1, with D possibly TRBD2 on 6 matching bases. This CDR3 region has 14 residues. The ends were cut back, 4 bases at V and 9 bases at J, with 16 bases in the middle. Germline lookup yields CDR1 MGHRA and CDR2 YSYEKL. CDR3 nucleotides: TGCGCCAGCAGCCTCTCCACCACCGGGGGTGAGCAGTTCTTC. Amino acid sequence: CASSLSTTGGEQFF.

CDR3 loop: CASSLSRGDQPQHF. CDR3 sequence (DNA): TGTGCCAGCAGTTTATCACGGGGTGATCAGCCCCAGCATTTT. J is TRBJ1-5 and V is TRBV28; no firm D call. Deletions cut 1 base from V and 5 bases from J, with 9 bases between. This CDR3 has 14 amino acids. CDR1 and CDR2 (germline): MDHEN, SYDVKM.

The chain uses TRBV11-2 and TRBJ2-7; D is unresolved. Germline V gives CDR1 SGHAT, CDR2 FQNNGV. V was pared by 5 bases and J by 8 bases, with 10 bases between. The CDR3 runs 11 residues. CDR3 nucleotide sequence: TGTGCCAGCAGCGACTCTTTTAAGCAGTACTTC. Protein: CASSDSFKQYF.

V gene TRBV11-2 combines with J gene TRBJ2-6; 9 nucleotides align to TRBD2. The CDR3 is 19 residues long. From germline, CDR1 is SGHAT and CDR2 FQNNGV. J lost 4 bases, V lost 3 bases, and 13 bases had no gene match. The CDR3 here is CASSFLTSGVKGGANVLTF. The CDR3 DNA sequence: TGTGCCAGCAGCTTCCTGACTAGCGGAGTCAAGGGGGGGGCCAACGTCCTGACTTTC.

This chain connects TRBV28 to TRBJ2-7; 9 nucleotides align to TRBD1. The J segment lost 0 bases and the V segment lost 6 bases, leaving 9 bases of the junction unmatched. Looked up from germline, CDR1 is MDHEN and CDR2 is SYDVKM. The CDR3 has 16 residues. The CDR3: CASSSTGTGNSYEQYF. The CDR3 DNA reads TGTGCCAGCAGCTCAACCGGGACAGGGAACTCCTACGAGCAGTACTTC.

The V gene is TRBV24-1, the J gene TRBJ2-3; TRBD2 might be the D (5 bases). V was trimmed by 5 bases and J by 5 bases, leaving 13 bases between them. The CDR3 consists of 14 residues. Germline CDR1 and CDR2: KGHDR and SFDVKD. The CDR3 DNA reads TGTGCCACCAGTGCTCCTTCCGAGGGAGATACGCAGTATTTT. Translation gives CATSAPSEGDTQYF.

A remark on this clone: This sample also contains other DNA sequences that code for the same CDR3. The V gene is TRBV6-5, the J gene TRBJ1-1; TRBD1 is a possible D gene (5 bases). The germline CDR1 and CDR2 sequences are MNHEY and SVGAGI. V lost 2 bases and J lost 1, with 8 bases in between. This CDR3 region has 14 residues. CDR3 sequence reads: CASSYGRGNTEAFF. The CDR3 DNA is TGTGCCAGCAGTTACGGTAGGGGGAACACTGAAGCTTTCTTT.

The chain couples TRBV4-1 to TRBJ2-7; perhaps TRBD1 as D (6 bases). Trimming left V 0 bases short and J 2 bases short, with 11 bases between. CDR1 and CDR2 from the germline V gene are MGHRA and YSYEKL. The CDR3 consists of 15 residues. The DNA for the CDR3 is TGCGCCAGCAGCCAAGAATTACAGGGAGCCTACGAGCAGTACTTC. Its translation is CASSQELQGAYEQYF.

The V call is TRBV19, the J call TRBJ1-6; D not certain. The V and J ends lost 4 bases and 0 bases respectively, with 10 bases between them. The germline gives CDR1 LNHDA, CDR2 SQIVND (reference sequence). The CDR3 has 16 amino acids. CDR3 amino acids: CASSTRRSSYNSPLHF. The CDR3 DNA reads TGTGCCAGTAGTACGAGACGGAGCTCCTATAATTCACCCCTCCACTTT.